The entry below describes one T cell receptor (beta chain). Participant-given clinical history determined each cohort assignment. This CDR3 has 15 residues. Germline V lookup: CDR1 SGHTA, CDR2 FQGTGA. V lost 4 bases and J lost 4; bases outside the gene matches: 4. How the authors handled the data: Cell counts per sample came from amplifying reference gene primers. Assay used: immunoSEQ multiplex PCR; TCRdb lists only in-frame clones, some missing. D and trimming were read from the DNA, whereas the V and J calls and clone size are those reported in that table. The data hold roughly 250,000 clones, with roughly nine tenths observed a single time. The entry originates in a study of blood T cell repertoires in COVID-19. Turning to the study itself: COVID-19 samples, acute and convalescent, were from the United States, Italy and Spain. PBMCs, B-cell-depleted T cells, or T cells were the source of the cDNA or gDNA that made up the material.

V gene TRBV7-3 combines with J gene TRBJ2-3, with 11 bases matching TRBD2. This receptor was identified in a woman younger than 45 with acute COVID-19. Sequencing was performed on PBMCs or T cells enriched from blood (not recorded which). In DNA form, the CDR3 reads TGTGCCAGCAGCTCCACTAGCGGGGGATCAGATACGCAGTATTTT. It translates to CASSSTSGGSDTQYF.